These 24 T cell receptor beta chains originate from one sample sequenced in a study of blood T cell repertoires in COVID-19. Using immunoSEQ multiplex PCR, the repertoire was profiled, and TCRdb retains in-frame clones only, with some absent. The table has tens of thousands of clones, 80% to 90% seen once. Sequenced sample: peripheral blood. The receptors originated from a woman older than 75 with active or convalescent COVID-19.

The genes are TRBV21-1 and TRBJ2-7; the table gives TRBD1 as D, unverified against the DNA. TRBV21-1 represents a pseudogene. The length of the CDR3 is 15 residues. CDR3 nucleotides: TGTGCCATCCCCCCCCCGGGACAGGGGAGTAGGGAGCAGTACTTC. This sequence encodes CAIPPPGQGSREQYF.

The V call is TRBV5-1, the J call TRBJ2-5, with a weak D call TRBD2 (6 bases). From germline, CDR1 is SGHRS and CDR2 YFSETQ. CDR3 length: 14 residues. Trimming removed 6 bases at V and 1 base at J, with 13 bases between. CDR3 protein: CASTGGAGQETQYF. The DNA of the CDR3 is TGCGCCAGCACCGGGGGAGCGGGCCAAGAGACCCAGTACTTC.

This clone came up a few times. The V and J genes are TRBV3-1 (or the pseudogene TRBV3-2) and TRBJ1-1; D not certain. The CDR3 is 18 amino acids. V dropped 0 bases and J dropped 5 bases, with 22 bases sitting between them. Germline lookup yields CDR1 LGHDT and CDR2 YNNKEL (reference sequence). The CDR3 DNA reads as TGTGCCAGCAGCCAAGATCCAACTATTCGGCCCCGATCGACTGAAGCTTTCTTT. Translating it yields CASSQDPTIRPRSTEAFF.

This clone was seen a single time. The chain uses TRBV18 and TRBJ1-4, with 7 bases identical to TRBD1. With V trimmed by 4 bases and J by 2 bases, 4 bases remained unmatched. CDR1 and CDR2 (germline): KGHSH, LQKENI. The CDR3 has 15 amino acids. The CDR3 nucleotides read TGTGCCAGCTCACGAACGACAGGGACTAATGAAAAACTGTTTTTT. Amino acids: CASSRTTGTNEKLFF. The complete variable domain, with remaining parts taken from reference TRBV18 and TRBJ1-4, reads NAGVMQNPRHLVRRRGQEARLRCSPMKGHSHVYWYRQLPEEGLKFMVYLQKENIIDESGMPKERFSAEFPKEGPSILRIQQVVRGDSAAYFCASSRTTGTNEKLFFGSGTQLSVL.

The chain couples TRBV16 to TRBJ1-5; 8 bases line up with TRBD1. Germline CDR1 KGHSY, CDR2 FQNENV. The CDR3 has 16 amino acids. With 2 bases clipped from V and 11 bases from J, the junction kept 14 bases outside the gene matches. This CDR3 is CASSQIQGAISKAQHF. DNA of the CDR3: TGTGCCAGCAGCCAAATTCAGGGGGCAATCTCGAAAGCCCAGCATTTT.

CDR3 DNA: TGTGCCAGCAGCCAAGCTTCTAGGGGTACATATGGCTACACCTTC. Protein product: CASSQASRGTYGYTF. J is TRBJ1-2 and V is TRBV3-1 (or the pseudogene TRBV3-2); TRBD1 is a possible D gene (5 bases). Germline CDR1 is LGHDT and CDR2 is YNNKEL (reference sequence). The V end lost 1 base, the J end lost 5 bases, and 14 bases lay between the germline ends. This CDR3 contains 15 residues.

The rearrangement joins TRBV3-1 (or the pseudogene TRBV3-2) to TRBJ1-4; 7 nucleotides line up with TRBD1. Germline V gene data show CDR1 as LGHDT and CDR2 as YNNKEL (reference sequence). The CDR3 is made up of 14 amino acids. After removal of 4 bases from V and 7 bases from J, the junction contained 6 bases not matched to a gene. DNA for the CDR3: TGTGCCAGCAGCCGAAGGGGGCATGCTGAAAAACTGTTTTTT. As protein: CASSRRGHAEKLFF.

This chain uses TRBV5-5 with TRBJ1-1; D possibly corresponds to TRBD1 (6 bases). Germline loops: CDR1 SGHKS, CDR2 YYEKEE (reference sequence). With 2 bases removed from V and 6 bases from J, the gap between germline ends came to 17 bases. The CDR3 covers 15 residues. The CDR3 protein is CASSFGSGGPAEAFF. CDR3 nucleotide sequence: TGTGCCAGCAGCTTTGGATCCGGGGGGCCGGCTGAAGCTTTCTTT.

This clone was counted only a few times. The CDR3 DNA is TGTGCCAGCACCGCCGGTTTCAACGAGCAGTACTTC. Translating gives CASTAGFNEQYF. V and J are TRBV2 and TRBJ2-7; D gene unclear. V lost 7 bases and J 5 bases, leaving 12 bases between the germline ends. Germline V gene data show CDR1 as SNHLY and CDR2 as FYNNEI. CDR3 length equals 12 residues.

This rearrangement joins TRBV11-3 to TRBJ2-2, with 7 bases lining up with TRBD1. The CDR3 runs to 13 residues. Germline V gives CDR1 SGHNT, CDR2 YENEEA. V shed 6 bases, J shed 6 bases, and the junction held 4 bases outside the gene matches. The CDR3 here is CASRGQGAGELFF. CDR3 nucleotides: TGTGCCAGCAGGGGGCAGGGGGCCGGGGAGCTGTTTTTT. The full variable domain, its missing parts supplied by reference TRBV11-3 and TRBJ2-2, is EAGVVQSPRYKIIEKKQPVAFWCNPISGHNTLYWYLQNLGQGPELLIRYENEEAVDDSQLPKDRFSAERLKGVDSTLKIQPAELGDSAVYLCASRGQGAGELFFGEGSRLTVL.

The J gene is TRBJ2-5, the V gene TRBV10-3, with 7 bases lining up with TRBD2. In germline, CDR1 is ENHRY, CDR2 SYGVKD. The CDR3 is 14 residues long. Trimming at V came to 0 bases and at J to 5 bases, leaving 3 bases not matched to a gene. For the CDR3, the DNA is TGTGCCATCAGTGAGTCCGGGGGAGGGGAGACCCAGTACTTC. This codes for CAISESGGGETQYF.

Here the CDR3 reads CASSLAGDGYTF. The CDR3 bases are TGCGCCAGCAGCTTGGCCGGTGATGGCTACACCTTC. V and J are TRBV5-1 and TRBJ1-2; D is unclear. CDR1 is SGHRS and CDR2 is YFSETQ in the germline V gene. The CDR3 spans 12 residues. The V gene lost 0 bases and the J gene lost 6 bases, with 6 bases spanning the gap.

The CDR3 DNA follows: TGTGCCATCAGTGTCGGGACTAGCGGGACTATCTACGAGCAGTACTTC. This gives the protein CAISVGTSGTIYEQYF. The chain is built from TRBV10-3 and TRBJ2-7, with 13 bases identical to TRBD2. J gave up 3 bases and V 4 bases, and 6 bases lay outside the gene matches. This CDR3 spans 16 amino acids. Germline V gene data show CDR1 as ENHRY and CDR2 as SYGVKD.

This chain connects TRBV7-2 to TRBJ2-5; 16 bases agree with TRBD2. This CDR3 is built from 18 residues. The trim removed 5 bases at V and 1 base at J, leaving 7 bases unmatched. The germline V gene has CDR1 SGHTA and CDR2 FQGNSA. The CDR3 coding sequence is TGTGCCAGCAGCAGACGGGGACTAGCGGGGGGGCTCCAAGAGACCCAGTACTTC. The encoded protein is CASSRRGLAGGLQETQYF.

This clone has a single count. V usage is TRBV27 and J usage is TRBJ1-6; tentative D call: TRBD1 (6 bases). The CDR3 is made up of 16 amino acids. Germline CDR1 MNHEY, CDR2 SMNVEV (reference sequence). Trimming took 6 bases from V and 10 from J, leaving 22 bases between them. The CDR3 coding sequence is TGTGCCAGCAGGACGGACAGTTCCCTCTCGAGGTCACCCCTCCACTTT. It is translated as CASRTDSSLSRSPLHF.

V is TRBV7-9 and J is TRBJ2-7, with a weak D call TRBD2 (5 bases). Germline V lookup: CDR1 SEHNR, CDR2 FQNEAQ (reference sequence). There are 13 residues in the CDR3. Trimming removed 4 bases at V and 3 bases at J, with 10 bases between. In DNA form, the CDR3 reads TGTGCCAGCAGCTGGCAGGACTGCTACGAGCAGTACTTC. The encoded protein is CASSWQDCYEQYF.

The chain carries TRBV9 and TRBJ2-2, with D possibly TRBD2 on 6 matching bases. Germline V gene sequence: CDR1 SGDLS, CDR2 YYNGEE. This CDR3 region has 15 residues. V was cut by 0 bases and J by 5 bases, with 11 bases left in between. In nucleotides, the CDR3 is TGTGCCAGCAGCGTAGTATCGGGGGATACCGGGGAGCTGTTTTTT. Its protein product is CASSVVSGDTGELFF.

J is TRBJ1-5 and V is TRBV4-1; D unclear. CDR1 MGHRA and CDR2 YSYEKL come from the germline V gene. The germline V and J ends were trimmed by 0 bases and 4 bases, with 10 bases remaining between them. The CDR3 consists of 15 residues. The CDR3 DNA sequence: TGCGCCAGCAGCCAAGATCGCACATCTAATCAGCCCCAGCATTTT. This translates into CASSQDRTSNQPQHF.

CDR3 DNA: TGTGCCAGCAGCTCCCGCGGCAGAGGAACCACAGATACGCAGTATTTT. Encoded protein: CASSSRGRGTTDTQYF. The chain joins TRBV3-1 (or the pseudogene TRBV3-2) to TRBJ2-3; D is unresolved. Germline loops: CDR1 LGHDT, CDR2 YNNKEL (reference sequence). The CDR3 is made up of 16 amino acids. The V end lost 5 bases, the J end lost 2 bases, and 17 bases lay between the germline ends.

This clone was seen a handful of times. The CDR3 region has the DNA TGTGCCAGCAGTACCGGGGAAACTGAAGCTTTCTTT. It translates to CASSTGETEAFF. The chain couples TRBV6-5 to TRBJ1-1; no reliable D call. This CDR3 is 12 amino acids long. CDR1 and CDR2 from the germline V gene are MNHEY and SVGAGI. V was clipped by 5 bases and J by 5 bases, with 9 bases between them.

This clone was seen just once. The chain uses TRBV30 and TRBJ2-1, with 7 bases that match TRBD2. The CDR3 consists of 13 residues. Germline trimming cut 1 base from V and 9 bases from J; bases unmatched to any gene: 6. Germline CDR1 and CDR2: GTSNPN and SVGIG (reference sequence). The CDR3 bases are TGTGCCTGGAGTGGACGGGGGGACGGTGAGCAGTTCTTC. It is translated as CAWSGRGDGEQFF. Supplemented by reference TRBV30 and TRBJ2-1, the full variable domain reads SQTIHQWPATLVQPVGSPLSLECTVEGTSNPNLYWYRQAAGRGLQLLFYSVGIGQISSEVPQNLSASRPQDRQFILSSKKLLLSDSGFYLCAWSGRGDGEQFFGPGTRLTVL.

The chain joins TRBV3-1 (or the pseudogene TRBV3-2) to TRBJ1-2, with a tentative D call TRBD1 (5 bases). The CDR3 runs 20 residues. Germline CDR1 LGHDT, CDR2 YNNKEL (reference sequence). Deletions cut 1 base from V and 4 bases from J, with 28 bases between. DNA for the CDR3: TGTGCCAGCAGCCAAGTTCAATGGGGGGTTTCGCGGCCGGCAAGCTATGGCTACACCTTC. Encoded protein: CASSQVQWGVSRPASYGYTF.

The chain combines TRBV9 with TRBJ1-1, with D possibly TRBD1 on 5 matching bases. The V gene lost 0 bases and the J gene lost 0 bases, with 9 bases spanning the gap. The CDR3 runs 15 residues. The germline V gene has CDR1 SGDLS and CDR2 YYNGEE. The DNA for the CDR3 is TGTGCCAGCAGCGTAGGTACAGGCATGAACACTGAAGCTTTCTTT. It translates to CASSVGTGMNTEAFF.

The rearrangement uses TRBV7-9 and TRBJ1-2; D gene unclear. The CDR3 runs 14 residues. Trimming removed 5 bases from V and 4 bases from J, with 14 bases in between. Per germline, CDR1 SEHNR and CDR2 FQNEAQ (reference sequence). The CDR3, as DNA: TGTGCCAGCAGCCCGGGCGGACTGTCCTATGGCTACACCTTC. Translation gives CASSPGGLSYGYTF.